Each of the 7 T cell receptor beta chains below was sequenced from the same sample in a study of CD8 T cells in Susac syndrome. The RNA input was about 0.5 to 1 ug, and it was reverse transcribed with random hexamers. TCRdb re-derived calls from the immunoSEQ multiplex PCR reads in MiXCR, one entry per CDR3 protein. The sample lists about 100,000 distinct CDR3 sequences, roughly 96% occurring once. Input material: CD8+ T cells from PBMCs. The receptors originated from a human donor with Susac syndrome.

The rearrangement links TRBV12-3 or TRBV12-4 to TRBJ1-6, with TRBD1 matching over 7 bases. V dropped 5 bases and J dropped 8; count of bases not matched to a gene: 6. The CDR3 has 14 residues. The CDR3 is CASSGTAKYSPLHF. CDR3 nucleotide sequence: TGTGCCAGCAGTGGGACAGCGAAGTATTCACCCCTCCACTTT.

The chain joins TRBV27 to TRBJ2-1; 8 bases agree with TRBD2. This CDR3 has 14 amino acids. Germline V lookup: CDR1 MNHEY, CDR2 SMNVEV (reference sequence). The trim removed 6 bases at V and 5 bases at J, leaving 6 bases unmatched. The CDR3 loop reads CASRRAGVHNEQFF. The DNA of the CDR3 is TGTGCCAGCAGACGAGCGGGAGTCCACAATGAGCAGTTCTTC.

The V gene is TRBV28, the J gene TRBJ1-1; 7 bases align to TRBD1. The CDR3 spans 13 residues. Looked up from germline, CDR1 is MDHEN and CDR2 is SYDVKM. After removal of 2 bases from V and 5 bases from J, the junction contained 2 bases not matched to a gene. The CDR3 region has the DNA TGTGCCAGCAGTTTAATCAGGGGGACTGAAGCTTTCTTT. Protein product: CASSLIRGTEAFF.

The chain is built from TRBV5-1 and TRBJ2-5, with TRBD2 identical over 12 bases. The CDR3 runs 15 residues. The germline gives CDR1 SGHRS, CDR2 YFSETQ. Trimming removed 4 bases from V and 4 bases from J; junction bases left unmatched: 5. For the CDR3, the DNA is TGCGCCAGCAGCCTCTCTAGCGGGGGGGGAGAGACCCAGTACTTC. This translates into CASSLSSGGGETQYF.

The genes are TRBV23-1 and TRBJ2-7; D is unclear. TRBV23-1 is labeled an ORF, and its function is uncertain. With 4 bases removed from V and 2 bases from J, the gap between germline ends came to 9 bases. This CDR3 region has 13 residues. Here the CDR3 reads CASSLRQAYEQYF. CDR3 bases: TGCGCCAGCAGTCTACGGCAGGCCTACGAGCAGTACTTC.

This chain connects TRBV12-3 or TRBV12-4 to TRBJ2-7; D possibly corresponds to TRBD2 (5 bases). Trimming took off 4 bases at V and 2 bases at J, with 12 bases between the two ends. The CDR3 contains 14 residues. CDR3 DNA: TGTGCCAGCAGTTCGGAGGAAGGGACCTACGAGCAGTACTTC. It is translated as CASSSEEGTYEQYF.

This sequence joins TRBV5-1 and TRBJ1-1, with D unclear. V was shortened by 0 bases and J by 0 bases, with 9 bases between the two germline ends. Germline-derived CDR1 and CDR2 are SGHRS and YFSETQ. CDR3 length: 15 amino acids. The CDR3, as DNA: TGCGCCAGCAGCTTGGGGGGATCTATGAACACTGAAGCTTTCTTT. This gives the protein CASSLGGSMNTEAFF.